Listed below are T cell receptor beta chains from one sample, sequenced in a study of CD8 T cells in Susac syndrome. TCRdb called the immunoSEQ multiplex PCR reads again in MiXCR, with one record for every CDR3 protein. The top ten clones hold about 0.08% of a sample with a few hundred thousand distinct CDR3 sequences, approximately 95% of them seen once. Material for sequencing was CD4+ T cells from PBMCs. The receptors originated from a human donor with multiple sclerosis. Both conserved end residues are part of each CDR3. The order of the fields is D gene, clone size, V gene, J gene, CDR3 protein, CDR3 DNA. The D gene is left open where the match is weak. Expanded clones are given a class, and other clones once, few, many or no size at all.

>NA|NA|TRBV30|TRBJ2-3
CAWSVYLGTNTDTQYF
TGTGCCTGGAGTGTCTATCTAGGAACGAACACAGATACGCAGTATTTT
>NA|NA|TRBV29-1|TRBJ1-1
CSVVPNTEAFF
TGCAGCGTTGTTCCGAACACTGAAGCTTTCTTT
>TRBD1|NA|TRBV12-3/TRBV12-4|TRBJ1-6
CASSLGTDNSPLHF
TGTGCCAGCAGTCTGGGGACAGATAATTCACCCCTCCACTTT
>NA|NA|TRBV30|TRBJ1-5
CASGGSHQPQHF
TGTGCCTCCGGAGGCAGCCACCAGCCCCAGCATTTT
>TRBD1|NA|TRBV15|TRBJ2-5
CATSKSPGGAETQYF
TGTGCCACCAGCAAAAGTCCAGGGGGCGCGGAGACCCAGTACTTC
>TRBD1|NA|TRBV12-3/TRBV12-4|TRBJ1-5
CASSSRPTGVGSNQPQHF
TGTGCCAGCAGTTCTCGCCCGACAGGGGTTGGGAGCAATCAGCCCCAGCATTTT
>NA|NA|TRBV14|TRBJ1-6
CASSQETGAISPLHF
TGTGCCAGCAGCCAAGAGACAGGAGCAATTTCACCCCTCCACTTT
>NA|NA|TRBV20-1|TRBJ2-1
CSAPFLSSSYNEQFF
TGCAGTGCCCCTTTTCTCTCGAGCTCCTACAATGAGCAGTTCTTC
>NA|NA|TRBV30|TRBJ1-1
CAWSVGLSNTEAFF
TGTGCCTGGAGTGTAGGGCTTTCAAACACTGAAGCTTTCTTT
>NA|NA|TRBV30|TRBJ1-6
CAWSVTGSLTLHF
TGTGCCTGGAGTGTAACCGGGAGTCTCACCCTCCACTTT
>TRBD1|NA|TRBV3-1|TRBJ1-2
CASSQADRNYGYTF
TGTGCCAGCAGCCAAGCGGACAGGAACTATGGCTACACCTTC
>NA|NA|TRBV6-5|TRBJ1-1
CASSSGENTEAFF
TGTGCCAGCAGTTCCGGGGAAAATACTGAAGCTTTCTTT
>TRBD1|NA|TRBV18|TRBJ1-1
CASSHGQGMTEAFF
TGTGCCAGCTCCCATGGACAGGGGATGACTGAAGCTTTCTTT
>TRBD1|NA|TRBV27|TRBJ1-2
CASRGQGRNYGYTF
TGTGCCAGCAGGGGACAGGGTCGGAACTATGGCTACACCTTC
>NA|NA|TRBV12-3/TRBV12-4|TRBJ1-1
CASRYEDTEAFF
TGTGCCAGCAGGTACGAGGACACTGAAGCTTTCTTT
>NA|NA|TRBV29-1|TRBJ1-1
CSGSWGRNTEAFF
TGCAGCGGATCCTGGGGGCGGAACACTGAAGCTTTCTTT
>TRBD1|NA|TRBV29-1|TRBJ1-1
CSVAGTGRVEAFF
TGCAGCGTCGCGGGGACAGGCCGAGTAGAAGCTTTCTTT
>NA|NA|TRBV6-8|TRBJ1-2
CASTINYGYTF
TGTGCCAGCACTATTAACTATGGCTACACCTTC
>TRBD2|NA|TRBV11-3|TRBJ2-1
CASSFTGGAYNEQFF
TGTGCCAGCAGCTTTACGGGGGGAGCCTACAATGAGCAGTTCTTC
>TRBD2|NA|TRBV11-1|TRBJ2-1
CASTAGNNEQFF
TGTGCCTCGACAGCGGGAAACAATGAGCAGTTCTTC
>NA|NA|TRBV28|TRBJ2-3
CASSLLAGLRDTQYF
TGTGCCAGCAGTTTATTGGCGGGACTCCGGGATACGCAGTATTTT
>TRBD1|few|TRBV29-1|TRBJ1-1
CSVSLTGRGTEAFF
TGCAGCGTTTCCTTGACAGGGAGGGGAACTGAAGCTTTCTTT
>TRBD2|few|TRBV29-1|TRBJ2-5
CSVGEGRETQYF
TGCAGCGTTGGGGAGGGGAGGGAGACCCAGTACTTC
>TRBD1|NA|TRBV19|TRBJ2-4
CASTIRQGTDIQYF
TGTGCCAGTACCATAAGACAGGGAACGGACATTCAGTACTTC
>NA|NA|TRBV7-6|TRBJ2-1
CASSLYRNEQFF
TGTGCCAGCAGCTTATATCGCAATGAGCAGTTCTTC
>NA|NA|TRBV11-2|TRBJ1-2
CASSLDRINYGYTF
TGTGCCAGCAGCTTAGACAGGATTAACTATGGCTACACCTTC
>NA|NA|TRBV13|TRBJ2-1
CASSRFRTDEQFF
TGTGCCAGCAGTCGATTCAGGACGGATGAGCAGTTCTTC
>NA|few|TRBV30|TRBJ2-2
CAWRLTVNTGELFF
TGTGCCTGGAGACTGACGGTGAACACCGGGGAGCTGTTTTTT
>NA|NA|TRBV20-1|TRBJ1-5
CSARPRSRGNQPQHF
TGCAGTGCTAGACCACGATCCAGGGGCAATCAGCCCCAGCATTTT
>NA|NA|TRBV5-1|TRBJ2-3
CASSLEADFTDTQYF
TGCGCCAGCAGCTTGGAGGCGGACTTCACAGATACGCAGTATTTT
>NA|NA|TRBV20-1|TRBJ1-2
CSAPAPGTTYYGYTF
TGCAGTGCACCCGCTCCAGGCACCACGTATTATGGCTACACCTTC
>TRBD1|NA|TRBV10-3|TRBJ2-3
CAISGQGAPDTQYF
TGTGCCATCAGTGGACAGGGTGCTCCAGATACGCAGTATTTT
>TRBD1|NA|TRBV15|TRBJ1-6
CATSRTRQGNSPLHF
TGTGCCACCAGCAGAACCCGACAGGGAAATTCACCCCTCCACTTT
>TRBD1|NA|TRBV15|TRBJ2-7
CATSSVTGVQQYF
TGTGCCACCAGCAGTGTTACAGGGGTCCAGCAGTACTTC
>NA|NA|TRBV19|TRBJ2-1
CASSIRGASWNEQFF
TGTGCCAGTAGTATTCGGGGGGCCTCGTGGAATGAGCAGTTCTTC
>NA|NA|TRBV20-1|TRBJ2-4
CSAPGKNIQYF
TGCAGTGCTCCGGGAAAAAACATTCAGTACTTC
>NA|NA|TRBV4-1|TRBJ2-7
CASSQEAHSYEQYF
TGCGCCAGCAGCCAAGAGGCCCACTCCTACGAGCAGTACTTC
>TRBD2|NA|TRBV20-1|TRBJ2-2
CSAPLAGGDTGELFF
TGCAGTGCTCCCCTAGCGGGGGGAGACACCGGGGAGCTGTTTTTT
>NA|NA|TRBV7-9|TRBJ2-7
CAIARSYEQYF
TGTGCCATTGCACGTTCCTACGAGCAGTACTTC
>TRBD1|NA|TRBV14|TRBJ1-2
CASLDRGIYGYTF
TGTGCCAGTTTGGACAGGGGAATCTATGGCTACACCTTC
>TRBD2|NA|TRBV7-2|TRBJ2-3
CASSFAGGTDTQYF
TGTGCCAGCAGCTTCGCGGGGGGGACAGATACGCAGTATTTT
>NA|NA|TRBV29-1|TRBJ2-7
CSVEDFIEQYF
TGCAGCGTTGAAGATTTTATCGAGCAGTACTTC